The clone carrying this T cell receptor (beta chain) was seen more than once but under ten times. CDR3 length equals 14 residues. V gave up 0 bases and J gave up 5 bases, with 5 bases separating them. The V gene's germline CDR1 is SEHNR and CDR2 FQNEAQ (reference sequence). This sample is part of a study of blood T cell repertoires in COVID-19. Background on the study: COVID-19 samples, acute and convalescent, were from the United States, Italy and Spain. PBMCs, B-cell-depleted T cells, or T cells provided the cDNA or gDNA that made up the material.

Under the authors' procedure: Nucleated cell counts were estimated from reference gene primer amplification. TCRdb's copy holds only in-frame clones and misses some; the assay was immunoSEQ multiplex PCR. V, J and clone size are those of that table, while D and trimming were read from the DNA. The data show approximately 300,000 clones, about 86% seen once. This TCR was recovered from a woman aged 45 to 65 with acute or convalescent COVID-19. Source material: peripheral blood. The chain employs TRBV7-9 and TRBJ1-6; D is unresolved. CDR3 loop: CASSLAIDNSPLHF. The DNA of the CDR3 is TGTGCCAGCAGCTTAGCTATAGATAATTCACCCCTCCACTTT.